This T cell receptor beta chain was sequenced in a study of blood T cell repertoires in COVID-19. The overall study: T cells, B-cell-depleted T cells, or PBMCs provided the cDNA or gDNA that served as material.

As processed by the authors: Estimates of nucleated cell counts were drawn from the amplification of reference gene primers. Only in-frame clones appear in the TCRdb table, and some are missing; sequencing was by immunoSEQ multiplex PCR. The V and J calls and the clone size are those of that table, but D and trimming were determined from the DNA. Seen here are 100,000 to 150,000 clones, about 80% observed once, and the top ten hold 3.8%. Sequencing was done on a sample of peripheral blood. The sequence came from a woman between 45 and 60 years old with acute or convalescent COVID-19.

DNA for the CDR3: TGCAGCGCCTTGCCGCGGGGGAGAGTGAATGCCCCAGATACGCAGTATTTT. Protein product: CSALPRGRVNAPDTQYF. V gene TRBV29-1 combines with J gene TRBJ2-3, with TRBD2 identical over 7 bases. The trim removed 7 bases at V and 4 bases at J, leaving 20 bases unmatched. This CDR3 is built from 17 residues. The germline gives CDR1 SQVTM, CDR2 ANQGSEA.